The 19 T cell receptor beta chains presented below share a single source sample, sequenced in a study of CD8 T cell repertoires and HIV-1 epitope variants. Their recognized antigens are unknown. TCRdb's table, derived via immunoSEQ multiplex PCR, lists solely in-frame clones and lacks some. The data contain approximately 5,000 clones, 67% of them seen just once; the ten biggest clones take up over 35%. Sequenced input: cultured CD8+ T cells derived from PBMCs. The origin of the receptors is a male donor with HIV.

This chain connects TRBV4-2 to TRBJ2-1; a possible D gene is TRBD2 (6 bases). The CDR3 is 14 residues long. The germline gives CDR1 LGHNA, CDR2 YNFKEQ. Trimming stripped 6 bases from V and 8 bases from J, with 17 bases between. The CDR3 DNA follows: TGTGCCAGCAGGTTCGGCGCGGGGCCCCATGAGCAGTTCTTC. Protein: CASRFGAGPHEQFF.

This rearrangement joins TRBV9 to TRBJ2-7; TRBD2 aligns across 11 bases. V lost 0 bases to trimming and J lost 5 bases; unmatched junction nucleotides: 10. The CDR3 has 17 amino acids. From germline, CDR1 is SGDLS and CDR2 YYNGEE. The CDR3 sequence: CASSVDDSGGVLHEQYF. DNA for the CDR3: TGTGCCAGCAGCGTAGATGATAGCGGGGGGGTCCTCCACGAGCAGTACTTC.

This clone showed up just once. The chain carries TRBV11-2 and TRBJ1-1, with D hard to call. Germline V gene data show CDR1 as SGHAT and CDR2 as FQNNGV. The CDR3 loop spans 13 amino acids. With 2 bases removed from V and 1 base from J, the gap between germline ends came to 5 bases. The CDR3 reads CASSLRANTEAFF. As DNA, the CDR3 is TGTGCCAGCAGCTTACGAGCGAACACTGAAGCTTTCTTT.

There are a few counts of this clone. This sequence joins TRBV7-8 and TRBJ1-2; the D is unclear. V gave up 1 base and J gave up 2 bases, with 11 bases separating them. Germline CDR1 is SGHVS and CDR2 is FQNEAQ. This CDR3 comprises 15 residues. CDR3 in amino acids: CASSLEEVSNYGYTF. CDR3 coding DNA: TGTGCCAGCAGCTTAGAAGAGGTTTCGAACTATGGCTACACCTTC. Full variable domain (outside the CDR3, taken from reference TRBV7-8 and TRBJ1-2): GAGVSQSPRYKVAKRGQDVALRCDPISGHVSLFWYQQALGQGPEFLTYFQNEAQLDKSGLPSDRFFAERPEGSVSTLKIQRTQQEDSAVYLCASSLEEVSNYGYTFGSGTRLTVV.

The CDR3, as DNA: TGTGCCAGCAGCTTGGTGTTCAGTCAAGCAGCCCACGAGCAGTACTTC. Its protein product is CASSLVFSQAAHEQYF. J is TRBJ2-7 and V is TRBV5-6; the D is unclear. V lost 0 bases and J lost 5, with 18 bases in between. This CDR3 has 16 residues. Germline values: CDR1 SGHDT, CDR2 YYEEEE.

This clone turned up a few times. The rearrangement links TRBV28 to TRBJ1-5, with D perhaps TRBD1 (6 bases). The CDR3 spans 14 residues. V was trimmed by 3 bases and J by 6 bases, leaving 12 bases between them. Germline V CDR1 and CDR2: MDHEN, SYDVKM. The DNA for the CDR3 is TGTGCCAGCAGTTTGAGGGGGGCAGGTCAGCCCCAGCATTTT. It specifies CASSLRGAGQPQHF.

This clone has a handful of counts. CDR3 in amino acids: CASSSNRETNEKLFF. DNA of the CDR3: TGCGCCAGCAGCTCTAACAGGGAGACTAATGAAAAACTGTTTTTT. This chain connects TRBV5-1 to TRBJ1-4, with D possibly TRBD1 on 6 matching bases. Trimming pared 3 bases from V and 2 bases from J, leaving 11 bases between. Germline CDR1 is SGHRS and CDR2 is YFSETQ. The CDR3 loop spans 15 amino acids.

The J gene is TRBJ2-7, the V gene TRBV6-5, with 10 bases that match TRBD1. V was pared by 0 bases and J by 5 bases, with 4 bases of the junction left unmatched. Germline assignment: CDR1 MNHEY and CDR2 SVGAGI. The CDR3 is 15 residues long. CDR3 bases: TGTGCCAGCAGTTACTCACGGACAGGGGGGCACGAGCAGTACTTC. Its protein product is CASSYSRTGGHEQYF.

This sequence joins TRBV28 and TRBJ2-1; D is undetermined. The length of the CDR3 is 14 residues. V lost 3 bases, J lost 0 bases, and 6 bases lay in between. In germline, CDR1 is MDHEN, CDR2 SYDVKM. The CDR3 spells CASSFRSSYNEQFF. Written as DNA, the CDR3 is TGTGCCAGCAGTTTTCGGAGCTCCTACAATGAGCAGTTCTTC.

The rearrangement uses TRBV14 and TRBJ2-2; 10 nucleotides line up with TRBD1. The CDR3 contains 22 residues. Germline assignment: CDR1 SGHDN and CDR2 FVKESK. V trimming: 1 base; J trimming: 4 bases; junction bases outside the gene matches: 21. The CDR3 bases are TGTGCCAGCAGCCAAGGCGCGGGTAGTACTGTTTTGGGACAGGGGCTCACCGGGGAGCTGTTTTTT. Amino acids: CASSQGAGSTVLGQGLTGELFF.

The count of this clone is one. This chain joins TRBV6-4 and TRBJ1-6; D uncertain. The V and J ends lost 5 bases and 9 bases respectively, with 20 bases between them. Germline loops: CDR1 MRHNA, CDR2 SNTAGT. This CDR3 has 16 amino acids. For the CDR3, the DNA is TGTGCCAGCAGTTTCGCCAACATGGGAGCTGGTTCACCCCTCCACTTT. Translating gives CASSFANMGAGSPLHF.

The gene calls are TRBV6-5 and TRBJ1-5; 9 bases are a match to TRBD1. In germline, CDR1 is MNHEY, CDR2 SVGAGI. After removal of 6 bases from V and 4 bases from J, the junction contained 4 bases not matched to a gene. The CDR3 extends over 14 amino acids. DNA of the CDR3: TGTGCCAGCAGGCCGGGACAGGGAAATCAGCCCCAGCATTTT. Translating gives CASRPGQGNQPQHF.

The rearrangement links TRBV5-4 to TRBJ2-7, with D possibly TRBD1 on 8 matching bases. Per germline, CDR1 SGHNT and CDR2 YYREEE (reference sequence). The CDR3 is made up of 14 amino acids. The V and J ends lost 1 base and 3 bases respectively, with 11 bases between them. CDR3 nucleotides: TGTGCCAGCAGCTTGACAGGGGGGGACTACGAGCAGTACTTC. Translating gives CASSLTGGDYEQYF.

The chain employs TRBV19 and TRBJ2-1; D is tentatively TRBD1 or TRBD2 (6 bases each). Germline V gene data show CDR1 as LNHDA and CDR2 as SQIVND (reference sequence). The CDR3 spans 13 residues. V was trimmed by 5 bases and J by 6 bases, leaving 11 bases between them. The CDR3 reads CASSHGGLNEQFF. The DNA of the CDR3 is TGTGCCAGTAGTCACGGGGGCCTCAATGAGCAGTTCTTC.

The chain couples TRBV28 to TRBJ2-7, with D perhaps TRBD1 or TRBD2 (11 bases each). CDR1 is MDHEN and CDR2 is SYDVKM in the germline V gene. The CDR3 has 21 residues. The V end was cut by 5 bases, the J end by 0 bases, with 32 bases between. CDR3 DNA: TGTGCCAGCAGTACTCACCCGGGACAGGGGGGACTAGCGGCCTTCTCCTACGAGCAGTACTTC. It encodes CASSTHPGQGGLAAFSYEQYF.

This sequence joins TRBV18 and TRBJ1-4, with TRBD1 matching over 10 bases. Germline trimming cut 2 bases from V and 4 bases from J; bases unmatched to any gene: 4. CDR3 length: 16 amino acids. From germline, CDR1 is KGHSH and CDR2 LQKENI. CDR3 sequence reads: CASSPRTGGNNEKLFF. CDR3 nucleotide sequence: TGTGCCAGCTCACCAAGGACAGGGGGGAATAATGAAAAACTGTTTTTT.

The V call is TRBV28, the J call TRBJ2-7, with 8 nucleotides matching TRBD1. CDR3 size: 13 residues. J gave up 7 bases and V 5 bases, and 7 bases lay outside the gene matches. In germline, CDR1 is MDHEN, CDR2 SYDVKM. CDR3 residues: CASSHRGSEEQYF. The DNA for the CDR3 is TGTGCCAGCAGTCACAGGGGGTCAGAAGAGCAGTACTTC. Variable domain in full (rest from reference TRBV28 and TRBJ2-7): DVKVTQSSRYLVKRTGEKVFLECVQDMDHENMFWYRQDPGLGLRLIYFSYDVKMKEKGDIPEGYSVSREKKERFSLILESASTNQTSMYLCASSHRGSEEQYFGPGTRLTVT.

This clone was seen a handful of times. The chain is built from TRBV4-1 and TRBJ2-7, with 7 bases fitting TRBD1. V shed 1 base and J 2 bases; nucleotides not matched to a gene: 2. The CDR3 totals 14 residues. The germline V gene encodes CDR1 MGHRA and CDR2 YSYEKL. The CDR3, as DNA: TGCGCCAGCAGCCAAGGGGACAGTACCTACGAGCAGTACTTC. Encoded protein: CASSQGDSTYEQYF.

With regard to this clone: One end of the junction does not line up with germline, which may come from a read error. The genes are TRBV7-7 and TRBJ2-3, with D unresolved. The CDR3 loop spans 13 amino acids. From germline, CDR1 is SSHAT and CDR2 FNYEAQ (reference sequence). The CDR3 bases are TGTGCTAGCAGCTTAGAAGGCACAGATACGCAGTATTTT. Protein sequence: CASSLEGTDTQYF.